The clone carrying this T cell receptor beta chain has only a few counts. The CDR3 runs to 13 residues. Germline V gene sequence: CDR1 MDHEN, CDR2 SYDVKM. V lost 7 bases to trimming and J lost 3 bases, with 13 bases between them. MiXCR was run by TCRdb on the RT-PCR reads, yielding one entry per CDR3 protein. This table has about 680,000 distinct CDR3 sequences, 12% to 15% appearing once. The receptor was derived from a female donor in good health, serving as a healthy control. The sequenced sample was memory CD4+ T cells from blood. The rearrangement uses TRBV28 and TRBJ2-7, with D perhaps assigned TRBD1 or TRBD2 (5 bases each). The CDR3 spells CASISGTGYEQYF. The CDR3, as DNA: TGTGCCAGCATTTCCGGGACGGGCTACGAGCAGTACTTC. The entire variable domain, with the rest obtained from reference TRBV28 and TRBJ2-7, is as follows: DVKVTQSSRYLVKRTGEKVFLECVQDMDHENMFWYRQDPGLGLRLIYFSYDVKMKEKGDIPEGYSVSREKKERFSLILESASTNQTSMYLCASISGTGYEQYFGPGTRLTVT.